The entry below gives a single T cell receptor beta chain sequence along with its context. The data belong to a study of blood T cell repertoires in COVID-19. In the study overall: The cDNA or gDNA used as material had been derived from T cells, B-cell-depleted T cells, or PBMCs.

The CDR3 contains 12 residues. The germline CDR1 and CDR2 sequences are SQVTM and ANQGSEA. V was trimmed by 6 bases and J by 3 bases, leaving 11 bases between them. Profiled with immunoSEQ multiplex PCR; TCRdb holds only in-frame clones, not every one. This sample has around 300,000 clones, with around nine tenths found just once. J is TRBJ1-2 and V is TRBV29-1, with D unclear. Sequencing was performed on peripheral blood. The source is a middle-aged woman who had recovered from COVID-19. CDR3 nucleotide sequence: TGCAGCGTGGGAGGGAGGGACTATGGCTACACCTTC. Protein product: CSVGGRDYGYTF. The full variable domain, its missing parts supplied by reference TRBV29-1 and TRBJ1-2, is SAVISQKPSRDICQRGTSLTIQCQVDSQVTMMFWYRQQPGQSLTLIATANQGSEATYESGFVIDKFPISRPNLTFSTLTVSNMSPEDSSIYLCSVGGRDYGYTFGSGTRLTVV.